The 24 T cell receptor beta chains listed next were all sequenced from one sample in a study of radiotherapy plus CTLA-4 blockade in lung cancer. Sequencing was performed with immunoSEQ multiplex PCR; in TCRdb, only in-frame clones are kept and a portion is missing. The table records about 45,000 clones, about 72% of them present only once. The starting material was peripheral blood, obtained from a patient treated with radiotherapy plus ipilimumab. These receptors were collected from a human donor with non-small cell lung cancer who had stable disease on radiotherapy plus ipilimumab.

The J gene is TRBJ1-3, the V gene TRBV29-1; no reliable D call. The CDR3 consists of 15 residues. V was shortened by 8 bases and J by 0 bases, with 17 bases between the two germline ends. Germline V gives CDR1 SQVTM, CDR2 ANQGSEA. This chain's CDR3 is CSFLGRGNSGNTIYF. The CDR3 nucleotides are TGCAGCTTCCTGGGCCGAGGAAACTCTGGAAACACCATATATTTT.

This clone was detected once. The chain is built from TRBV7-2 and TRBJ1-5; D might be TRBD1 (5 bases). The germline CDR1 and CDR2 sequences are SGHTA and FQGNSA. This CDR3 has 16 residues. V lost 3 bases, J lost 2 bases, and 14 bases lay in between. DNA of the CDR3: TGTGCCAGCAGCTTCGGGAGAGGGGTAGGCAATCAGCCCCAGCATTTT. It specifies CASSFGRGVGNQPQHF.

V gene TRBV28 combines with J gene TRBJ1-5; 8 bases agree with TRBD1. After removal of 5 bases from V and 9 bases from J, the junction contained 9 bases not matched to a gene. Germline assignment: CDR1 MDHEN and CDR2 SYDVKM. This CDR3 has 14 amino acids. The DNA for the CDR3 is TGTGCCAGCAGTATGCCGAGACAGGGGTCGCCCCAGCATTTT. Translated: CASSMPRQGSPQHF.

The V gene is TRBV13, the J gene TRBJ1-4, with D possibly being TRBD1 (5 bases). Trimming cost V 4 bases and J 8 bases, with 17 bases left between them. The CDR3 totals 15 residues. Germline-derived CDR1 and CDR2 are PRHDT and FYEKMQ (reference sequence). For the CDR3, the DNA is TGTGCCAGCAGCTCCCTTGGGGCTTTAGGGGAAAAACTGTTTTTT. It translates to CASSSLGALGEKLFF.

This rearrangement joins TRBV5-1 to TRBJ1-1, with 8 bases matching TRBD1. After removal of 4 bases from V and 0 bases from J, the junction contained 11 bases not matched to a gene. The CDR3 runs 17 residues. Looked up from germline, CDR1 is SGHRS and CDR2 is YFSETQ. CDR3 loop: CASSTTGGWDMNTEAFF. CDR3 sequence (DNA): TGCGCCAGCAGCACCACAGGGGGGTGGGACATGAACACTGAAGCTTTCTTT.

The chain combines TRBV19 with TRBJ2-3, with 7 positions matching TRBD1. CDR1 LNHDA and CDR2 SQIVND come from the germline V gene (reference sequence). V gave up 5 bases and J gave up 0 bases; unmatched junction bases: 5. The CDR3 is 15 amino acids. This CDR3 is CASSQTGVSTDTQYF. CDR3 sequence (DNA): TGTGCCAGTAGTCAAACAGGGGTAAGCACAGATACGCAGTATTTT.

This clone showed up just a few times. The rearrangement joins TRBV19 to TRBJ1-5, with TRBD1 identical over 7 bases. J was trimmed by 4 bases and V by 5 bases; bases with no gene match: 5. The CDR3 runs to 14 residues. Germline V gene data show CDR1 as LNHDA and CDR2 as SQIVND (reference sequence). The CDR3 sequence: CASSPGQKNQPQHF. Here the CDR3 DNA reads TGTGCCAGTAGTCCGGGACAGAAAAATCAGCCCCAGCATTTT.

The chain combines TRBV5-4 with TRBJ1-2; D is unclear. V gave up 4 bases and J gave up 6 bases, with 13 bases separating them. The CDR3 covers 13 residues. Germline loops: CDR1 SGHNT, CDR2 YYREEE (reference sequence). CDR3 DNA: TGTGCCAGCAGCCCGCCGGGAGGTCATGGCTACACCTTC. Residues: CASSPPGGHGYTF.

V and J are TRBV5-1 and TRBJ2-7; D may correspond to TRBD1 or TRBD2 (5 bases each). With 4 bases removed from V and 2 bases from J, the gap between germline ends came to 13 bases. The germline V gene encodes CDR1 SGHRS and CDR2 YFSETQ. The CDR3 spans 14 residues. This chain's CDR3 is CASSKDGATYEQYF. The CDR3 nucleotides read TGCGCCAGCAGCAAGGACGGGGCCACCTACGAGCAGTACTTC.

This chain links TRBV30 with TRBJ1-6; D gene unclear. CDR1 GTSNPN and CDR2 SVGIG come from the germline V gene (reference sequence). There are 15 residues in the CDR3. Trimming cost V 0 bases and J 9 bases, with 15 bases left between them. The CDR3 reads CAWSVLKGRGSPLHF. The CDR3 nucleotides read TGTGCCTGGAGTGTACTCAAGGGTCGAGGTTCACCCCTCCACTTT.

This clone was seen a handful of times. The rearrangement links TRBV6-5 to TRBJ1-1; TRBD1 is a possible D gene (5 bases). The length of the CDR3 is 15 residues. The germline V gene has CDR1 MNHEY and CDR2 SVGAGI. V was trimmed by 3 bases and J by 4 bases, leaving 15 bases between them. CDR3 amino acids: CASSYWDPLRTEAFF. CDR3 in DNA: TGTGCCAGCAGTTATTGGGACCCCCTGCGCACTGAAGCTTTCTTT.

V gene TRBV29-1 combines with J gene TRBJ2-5, with 10 nucleotides matching TRBD1. The CDR3 runs 14 residues. Trimming took 3 bases from V and 3 from J; bases not matched to a gene: 4. Looked up from germline, CDR1 is SQVTM and CDR2 is ANQGSEA. This CDR3 reads CSVEKGTGEETQYF. CDR3 bases: TGCAGCGTTGAGAAAGGGACAGGGGAAGAGACCCAGTACTTC.

The sample holds many counts of this clone. The chain uses TRBV5-1 and TRBJ1-2; a possible D gene is TRBD1 (5 bases). Germline CDR1 reads SGHRS; CDR2 reads YFSETQ. Between the trimmed V and J ends, which lost 0 bases and 6 bases, there was a span of 12 bases. The CDR3 contains 14 residues. The CDR3 region is CASSLAAGQDGYTF. The CDR3 region has the DNA TGCGCCAGCAGCTTGGCGGCGGGGCAGGATGGCTACACCTTC.

The V and J genes are TRBV2 and TRBJ1-4; 9 bases fit TRBD1. In germline, CDR1 is SNHLY, CDR2 FYNNEI. The CDR3 length is 15 residues. With V trimmed by 8 bases and J by 10 bases, 14 bases remained unmatched. CDR3 bases: TGTGCCAGCCTCACGGAACAGGGGGCTGTGGGAAAACTGTTTTTT. It specifies CASLTEQGAVGKLFF.

This clone was seen more than once but under ten times. The J gene is TRBJ1-1, the V gene TRBV6-5, with D possibly TRBD1 on 5 matching bases. The CDR3 extends over 12 amino acids. Germline assignment: CDR1 MNHEY and CDR2 SVGAGI. Trimming pared 4 bases from V and 9 bases from J, leaving 12 bases between. CDR3 loop: CASSFGGQQAFF. In DNA form, the CDR3 reads TGTGCCAGCAGTTTCGGGGGTCAGCAAGCTTTCTTT.

The chain is built from TRBV5-6 and TRBJ2-5, with TRBD1 matching 11 bases. CDR1 is SGHDT and CDR2 is YYEEEE in the germline V gene. V shed 4 bases and J 2 bases; nucleotides not matched to a gene: 7. The CDR3 is 16 residues long. This chain's CDR3 is CASSRLRDRGQETQYF. The CDR3 nucleotides read TGTGCCAGCAGCCGCCTCCGGGACAGGGGGCAAGAGACCCAGTACTTC.

This clone was seen a single time. CDR3 sequence reads: CASSQQGGANVLTF. In DNA form, the CDR3 reads TGTGCCAGCAGCCAGCAGGGGGGAGCCAACGTCCTGACTTTC. V and J are TRBV5-4 and TRBJ2-6; D possibly corresponds to TRBD1 (7 bases). CDR3 length: 14 amino acids. V was cut by 4 bases and J by 7 bases, with 12 bases left in between. Germline lookup yields CDR1 SGHNT and CDR2 YYREEE (reference sequence).

The chain has TRBV6-5 and TRBJ1-5; D gene uncertain. Germline CDR1 is MNHEY and CDR2 is SVGAGI. The CDR3 length is 13 residues. With 8 bases removed from V and 1 base from J, the gap between germline ends came to 9 bases. The CDR3, as DNA: TGTGCCAGCCAAGGGCAGAGCAATCAGCCCCAGCATTTT. Its translation is CASQGQSNQPQHF.

This chain uses TRBV7-9 with TRBJ1-1; 9 bases line up with TRBD1. With V trimmed by 1 base and J by 3 bases, 0 bases remained unmatched. This CDR3 spans 14 amino acids. Germline CDR1 is SEHNR and CDR2 is FQNEAQ (reference sequence). CDR3 DNA: TGTGCCAGCAGCTTAGACAGGGGGCACACTGAAGCTTTCTTT. Its protein is CASSLDRGHTEAFF.

The chain employs TRBV30 and TRBJ2-1, with D perhaps matching TRBD1 (6 bases). The CDR3 has 13 residues. Germline CDR1 reads GTSNPN; CDR2 reads SVGIG (reference sequence). The V gene lost 2 bases and the J gene lost 7 bases, with 12 bases spanning the gap. CDR3 DNA sequence: TGTGCCTGGAGTCTAAAACAGGGTAATGAGCAGTTCTTC. Translating gives CAWSLKQGNEQFF.

The chain links TRBV10-2 to TRBJ1-1; D ambiguous. The CDR3 has 15 amino acids. Germline V gives CDR1 WSHSY, CDR2 SAAADI. The V end was cut by 6 bases, the J end by 0 bases, with 14 bases between. In DNA, the CDR3 is TGCGCCAGCAGAGGCACTGGGAGGATGAACACTGAAGCTTTCTTT. The encoded protein is CASRGTGRMNTEAFF.

The chain employs TRBV18 and TRBJ2-5; unclear D gene. This CDR3 is 12 amino acids long. Germline CDR1 is KGHSH and CDR2 is LQKENI. The V and J ends lost 1 base and 4 bases respectively, with 4 bases between them. This CDR3 reads CASSPRAETQYF. CDR3 coding DNA: TGTGCCAGCTCACCACGGGCAGAGACCCAGTACTTC.

V and J are TRBV7-8 and TRBJ1-2; possible D gene TRBD1, 5 bases. The CDR3 runs to 14 residues. Germline CDR1 SGHVS, CDR2 FQNEAQ. Trimming took 3 bases from V and 4 from J, leaving 12 bases between them. CDR3 residues: CASSLPAGLYGYTF. CDR3 sequence (DNA): TGTGCCAGCAGCTTGCCGGCGGGACTCTATGGCTACACCTTC.

This sequence joins TRBV6-1 and TRBJ1-4; D call uncertain. This CDR3 comprises 14 residues. V was trimmed by 4 bases and J by 0 bases, leaving 6 bases between them. Germline CDR1 MNHNS, CDR2 SASEGT. The CDR3 protein is CASSADATNEKLFF. As DNA, the CDR3 is TGTGCCAGCAGTGCGGATGCAACTAATGAAAAACTGTTTTTT.